The present T cell receptor beta chain was sequenced within a study of control samples from healthy donors and cancer patients. Trimming pared 2 bases from V and 2 bases from J, leaving 6 bases between. The CDR3 sequence is 13 residues long. Germline V gene lookup returns CDR1 LNHDA and CDR2 SQIVND (reference sequence). Clones were sequenced by immunoSEQ multiplex PCR, and TCRdb holds only the in-frame ones, with some missing. The table shows approximately 70,000 clones, with approximately 87% occurring only once. This chain links TRBV19 with TRBJ2-5; D is ambiguous. Sequencing used PBMCs. The TCR comes from a woman in her 50s with head and neck cancer. The DNA of the CDR3 is TGTGCCAGTAGTATACGGCCACAAGAGACCCAGTACTTC. Translated, it gives CASSIRPQETQYF. The full variable domain, rest sourced from reference TRBV19 and TRBJ2-5, is DGGITQSPKYLFRKEGQNVTLSCEQNLNHDAMYWYRQDPGQGLRLIYYSQIVNDFQKGDIAEGYSVSREKKESFPLTVTSAQKNPTAFYLCASSIRPQETQYFGPGTRLLVL.